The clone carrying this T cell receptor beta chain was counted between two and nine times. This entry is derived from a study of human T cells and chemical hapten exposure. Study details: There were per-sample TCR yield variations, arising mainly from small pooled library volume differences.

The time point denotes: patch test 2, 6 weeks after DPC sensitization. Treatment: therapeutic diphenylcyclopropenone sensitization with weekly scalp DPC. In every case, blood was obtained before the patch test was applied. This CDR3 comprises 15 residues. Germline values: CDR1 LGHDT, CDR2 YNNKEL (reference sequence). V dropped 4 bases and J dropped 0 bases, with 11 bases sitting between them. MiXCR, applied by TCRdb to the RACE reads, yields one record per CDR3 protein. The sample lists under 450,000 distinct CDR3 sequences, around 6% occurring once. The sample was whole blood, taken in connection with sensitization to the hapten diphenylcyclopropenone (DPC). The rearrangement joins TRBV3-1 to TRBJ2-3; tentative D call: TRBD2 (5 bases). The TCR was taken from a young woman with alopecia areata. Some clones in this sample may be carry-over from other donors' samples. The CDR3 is CASSRAAVSTDTQYF. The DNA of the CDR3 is TGTGCCAGCAGCCGAGCGGCGGTTAGCACAGATACGCAGTATTTT.